This entry lists 6 T cell receptor beta chains sequenced from one sample in a study of cytomegalovirus exposure and HLA in healthy donors. Researchers ran the PCR with 60 Vbeta and 13 Jbeta primers. Profiled with immunoSEQ multiplex PCR; TCRdb holds only in-frame clones, not every one. The table lists tens of thousands of clones, 60% to 80% of them singletons, with approximately 20% in the top ten. Sequencing was carried out using PBMCs. Receptors originate from a woman aged 35 to 49 in good health and CMV-seropositive.

The rearrangement joins TRBV4-1 to TRBJ2-1; TRBD1 matches 9 bases. CDR3 length: 16 residues. Looked up from germline, CDR1 is MGHRA and CDR2 is YSYEKL. J lost 8 bases, V lost 3 bases, and 11 bases had no gene match. The CDR3 sequence is CASSHSPGQGFDEQFF. The CDR3 DNA sequence: TGCGCCAGCAGCCACTCTCCGGGACAGGGATTTGATGAGCAGTTCTTC.

V is TRBV25-1 and J is TRBJ2-7, with D possibly TRBD1 on 5 matching bases. The CDR3 totals 14 residues. In germline, CDR1 is MGHDK, CDR2 SYGVNS. The V and J ends lost 6 bases and 3 bases respectively, with 15 bases between them. CDR3 in DNA: TGTGCCAGCAGGACCGATACAGGCCTCTACGAGCAGTACTTC. Amino acid sequence: CASRTDTGLYEQYF.

The J gene is TRBJ1-5, the V gene TRBV19; D gene unclear. The V gene lost 3 bases and the J gene lost 5 bases, with 11 bases spanning the gap. The CDR3 spans 14 residues. Germline V gene sequence: CDR1 LNHDA, CDR2 SQIVND (reference sequence). The chain's CDR3 is CASSIFTGDQPQHF. The CDR3 DNA sequence: TGTGCCAGTAGTATTTTCACGGGTGATCAGCCCCAGCATTTT. Full variable domain (rest looked up from reference TRBV19 and TRBJ1-5): DGGITQSPKYLFRKEGQNVTLSCEQNLNHDAMYWYRQDPGQGLRLIYYSQIVNDFQKGDIAEGYSVSREKKESFPLTVTSAQKNPTAFYLCASSIFTGDQPQHFGDGTRLSIL.

This chain uses TRBV7-7 with TRBJ2-3; D possibly corresponds to TRBD2 (5 bases). The germline CDR1 and CDR2 sequences are SSHAT and FNYEAQ (reference sequence). This CDR3 contains 13 residues. Deletions cut 5 bases from V and 9 bases from J, with 15 bases between. In DNA form, the CDR3 reads TGTGCCAGCAGCCCCGAGCGGACCCACACGCAGTATTTT. It yields the protein CASSPERTHTQYF.

This rearrangement joins TRBV7-2 to TRBJ2-2; 7 bases map to TRBD2. The CDR3 is made up of 15 amino acids. From germline, CDR1 is SGHTA and CDR2 FQGNSA. The V gene end was trimmed by 1 base and the J gene end by 4 bases; junction bases not matched to a gene: 3. DNA for the CDR3: TGTGCCAGCAGCTTAGTCGCGGGGGTCACCGGGGAGCTGTTTTTT. It codes for CASSLVAGVTGELFF.

This chain connects TRBV6-5 to TRBJ1-1; D is undetermined. V dropped 4 bases and J dropped 1 base, with 16 bases sitting between them. The CDR3 loop spans 16 amino acids. Germline assignment: CDR1 MNHEY and CDR2 SVGAGI. Written as DNA, the CDR3 is TGTGCCAGCAGTTCCCTGTCCGGAGGAGGGAACACTGAAGCTTTCTTT. It is translated as CASSSLSGGGNTEAFF.